This T cell receptor beta chain was sequenced in a study of blood T cell repertoires in COVID-19. Study overall: Acute and convalescent COVID-19 samples came from the United States, Italy and Spain. T cells, B-cell-depleted T cells, or PBMCs provided the cDNA or gDNA that served as material.

Authors' methods: Scientists estimated how many nucleated cells there were by amplifying reference gene primers. The protocol was immunoSEQ multiplex PCR, while the TCRdb copy is restricted to in-frame clones and leaves out a portion. That table supplies the V and J calls and clone size; D and trimming were determined from the DNA. The sample consists of 70,000 to 90,000 clones, around four fifths of them appearing once. The V and J ends lost 2 bases and 2 bases respectively, with 7 bases between them. Germline CDR1 SGHRS, CDR2 YFSETQ. The CDR3 has 14 amino acids. The chain joins TRBV5-1 to TRBJ2-2, with unresolved D. The sequence came from a human donor in a cohort sampled during active COVID-19. The sample consisted of peripheral blood. The CDR3 here is CASSFGTNTGELFF. For the CDR3, the DNA is TGCGCCAGCAGCTTTGGCACAAACACCGGGGAGCTGTTTTTT. Based on the CDR3 plus reference TRBV5-1 and TRBJ2-2, the full variable domain is KAGVTQTPRYLIKTRGQQVTLSCSPISGHRSVSWYQQTPGQGLQFLFEYFSETQRNKGNFPGRFSGRQFSNSRSEMNVSTLELGDSALYLCASSFGTNTGELFFGEGSRLTVL.